One sample yielded the 5 T cell receptor beta chains listed below, sequenced in a study of graft-versus-host responses after intestinal transplantation. No antigens are known for them. Libraries were prepared by immunoSEQ multiplex PCR; TCRdb keeps only in-frame clonotypes and omits some of them. The sample holds some 130,000 clones; 85% to 95% are singletons and the top ten take more than 2.5%. This sample comprised unstimulated CD8+ T cells sorted from spleen or lymph node cells, obtained before intestinal transplant. Source of these receptors: a human donor who received an intestinal transplant.

The V call is TRBV9, the J call TRBJ2-7; D gene unclear. V was clipped by 0 bases and J by 5 bases, with 12 bases between them. CDR1 SGDLS and CDR2 YYNGEE come from the germline V gene. This CDR3 spans 14 amino acids. The CDR3, as DNA: TGTGCCAGCAGCGTAGCTACGACCCCGAACGAGCAGTACTTC. Translating gives CASSVATTPNEQYF.

The chain joins TRBV7-3 to TRBJ2-1; D gene ambiguous. The CDR3 has 12 residues. Deletions cut 5 bases from V and 9 bases from J, with 11 bases between. The germline CDR1 and CDR2 sequences are SGHTA and FQGTGA. DNA for the CDR3: TGTGCCAGCAGCGTGGGCACGGGTGAGCAGTTCTTC. This encodes CASSVGTGEQFF.

CDR3 DNA sequence: TGCGCCAGCAGCCAAGGCCTGCAGGGGACCACTGAAGCTTTCTTT. Protein product: CASSQGLQGTTEAFF. This chain uses TRBV4-1 with TRBJ1-1, with D possibly being TRBD1 (6 bases). The CDR3 is 15 residues long. With 1 base removed from V and 4 bases from J, the gap between germline ends came to 13 bases. Germline CDR1 is MGHRA and CDR2 is YSYEKL.

J is TRBJ2-7 and V is TRBV9; 10 nucleotides agree with TRBD1. The CDR3 contains 16 residues. V gave up 0 bases and J gave up 4 bases; unmatched junction bases: 7. Germline V gene sequence: CDR1 SGDLS, CDR2 YYNGEE. CDR3 amino acids: CASSVAAGQGRYEQYF. The CDR3 DNA reads as TGTGCCAGCAGCGTAGCCGCGGGACAGGGGAGGTACGAGCAGTACTTC.

This sequence joins TRBV28 and TRBJ2-2, with 7 bases that match TRBD2. The V and J ends lost 6 bases and 4 bases, in that order; junction bases with no gene match: 8. The CDR3 length is 15 residues. Germline CDR1 is MDHEN and CDR2 is SYDVKM. CDR3 loop: CASSTREKITGELFF. The CDR3 nucleotides are TGTGCCAGCAGCACGCGGGAGAAGATCACCGGGGAGCTGTTTTTT.